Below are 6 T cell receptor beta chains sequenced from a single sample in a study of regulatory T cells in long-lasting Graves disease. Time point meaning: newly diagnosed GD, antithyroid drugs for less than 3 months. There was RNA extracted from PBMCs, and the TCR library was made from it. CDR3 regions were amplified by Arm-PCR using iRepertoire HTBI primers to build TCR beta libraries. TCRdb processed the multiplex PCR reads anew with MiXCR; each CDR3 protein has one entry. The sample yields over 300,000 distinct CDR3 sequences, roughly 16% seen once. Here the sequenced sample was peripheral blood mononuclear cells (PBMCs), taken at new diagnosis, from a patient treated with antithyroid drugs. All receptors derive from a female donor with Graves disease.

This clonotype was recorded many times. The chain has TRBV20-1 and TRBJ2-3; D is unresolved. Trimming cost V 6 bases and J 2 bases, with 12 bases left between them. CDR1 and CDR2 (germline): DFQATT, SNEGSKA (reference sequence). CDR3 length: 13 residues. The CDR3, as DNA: TGCAGTGCAGTGGTTGGGAACACAGATACGCAGTATTTT. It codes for CSAVVGNTDTQYF.

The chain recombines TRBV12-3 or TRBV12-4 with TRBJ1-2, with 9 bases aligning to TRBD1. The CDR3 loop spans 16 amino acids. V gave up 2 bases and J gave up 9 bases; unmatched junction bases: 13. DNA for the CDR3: TGTGCCAGCAGTTTAATGACCGGGACAGGGAGTCGTCGCTACACCTTC. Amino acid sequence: CASSLMTGTGSRRYTF.

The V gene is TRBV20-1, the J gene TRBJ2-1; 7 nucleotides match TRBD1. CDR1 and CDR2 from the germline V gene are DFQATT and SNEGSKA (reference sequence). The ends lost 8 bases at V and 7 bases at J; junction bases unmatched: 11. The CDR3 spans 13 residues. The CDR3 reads CSCRQGGSNEQFF. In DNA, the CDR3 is TGCAGTTGTCGACAGGGTGGTTCGAATGAGCAGTTCTTC.

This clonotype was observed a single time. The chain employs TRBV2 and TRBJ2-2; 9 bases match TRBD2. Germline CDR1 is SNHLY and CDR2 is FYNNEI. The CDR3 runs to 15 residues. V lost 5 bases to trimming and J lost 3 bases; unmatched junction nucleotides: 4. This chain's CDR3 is CASSLERGDTGELFF. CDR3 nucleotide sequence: TGTGCCAGCAGTTTAGAGCGGGGGGACACCGGGGAGCTGTTTTTT.

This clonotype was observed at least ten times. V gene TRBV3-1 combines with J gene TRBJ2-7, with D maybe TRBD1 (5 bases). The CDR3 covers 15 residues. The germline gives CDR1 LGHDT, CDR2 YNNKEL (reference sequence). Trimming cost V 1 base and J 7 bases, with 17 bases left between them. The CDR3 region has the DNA TGTGCCAGCAGCCAAGGTGACCTGGGGCTTTGGGAGCAGTACTTC. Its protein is CASSQGDLGLWEQYF.

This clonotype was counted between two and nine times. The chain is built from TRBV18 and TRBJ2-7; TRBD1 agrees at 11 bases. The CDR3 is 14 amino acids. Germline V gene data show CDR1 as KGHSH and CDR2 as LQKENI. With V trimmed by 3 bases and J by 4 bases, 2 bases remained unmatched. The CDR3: CASSPGQGEYEQYF. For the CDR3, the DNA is TGTGCCAGCTCACCGGGACAGGGGGAGTACGAGCAGTACTTC.